Listed here are 21 T cell receptor beta chains from one sample, sequenced in a study of T cells in localized non-small cell lung cancer. The assay was immunoSEQ multiplex PCR, and TCRdb's table has in-frame clones only and misses some. The table has under 75,000 clones, approximately 87% seen once. The sequencing here drew on peripheral blood, taken before any cancer treatment. Source of these receptors: a male donor older than 55 with stage III squamous cell lung carcinoma.

V gene TRBV29-1 combines with J gene TRBJ2-3; D might be TRBD1 (5 bases). Trimming cost V 4 bases and J 8 bases, with 16 bases left between them. This CDR3 comprises 13 residues. Germline V lookup: CDR1 SQVTM, CDR2 ANQGSEA. DNA for the CDR3: TGCAGCGTTGTGTACCAGGGCGAAGGTACGCAGTATTTT. Its protein product is CSVVYQGEGTQYF.

The rearrangement links TRBV6-1 to TRBJ1-3; tentative D call: TRBD1 (5 bases). CDR1 and CDR2 from the germline V gene are MNHNS and SASEGT. The CDR3 spans 14 residues. V was shortened by 2 bases and J by 2 bases, with 7 bases between the two germline ends. In DNA, the CDR3 is TGTGCCAGCAGTGAATCAGGGACTGGAAACACCATATATTTT. Translating gives CASSESGTGNTIYF.

Only one count was recorded for this clone. The V and J genes are TRBV6-5 and TRBJ1-1; TRBD1 matches at 9 bases. The V gene's germline CDR1 is MNHEY and CDR2 SVGAGI. This CDR3 contains 14 residues. V lost 5 bases, J lost 0 bases, and 1 base stayed unmatched. The CDR3 sequence is CASSRQGVNTEAFF. DNA of the CDR3: TGTGCCAGCAGTCGACAGGGGGTGAACACTGAAGCTTTCTTT.

In this sample, this clone turned up many times. The chain combines TRBV30 with TRBJ1-1, with a possible D match to TRBD1 (5 bases). Trimming removed 2 bases from V and 4 bases from J, with 11 bases in between. The CDR3 loop spans 13 amino acids. Germline loops: CDR1 GTSNPN, CDR2 SVGIG (reference sequence). The CDR3 coding sequence is TGTGCCTGGAGTCGACGGACACTCACTGAAGCTTTCTTT. This codes for CAWSRRTLTEAFF.

A few counts support this clone. CDR3 coding DNA: TGTGCCAGCAGCCTCATGGGCGCGGCTAATGAAAAACTGTTTTTT. This gives the protein CASSLMGAANEKLFF. V gene TRBV7-8 combines with J gene TRBJ1-4, with D unclear. The germline gives CDR1 SGHVS, CDR2 FQNEAQ. V dropped 5 bases and J dropped 3 bases, with 13 bases sitting between them. The CDR3 totals 15 residues.

This clone was recorded a few times. The chain carries TRBV5-6 and TRBJ1-1; D possibly corresponds to TRBD1 (5 bases). The V gene lost 4 bases and the J gene lost 4 bases, with 11 bases spanning the gap. Germline loops: CDR1 SGHDT, CDR2 YYEEEE. The CDR3 is 13 amino acids. CDR3 amino acids: CASSLRVGTEAFF. The CDR3 DNA is TGTGCCAGCAGCCTCAGGGTAGGCACTGAAGCTTTCTTT.

This clone is a singleton in its sample. The J gene is TRBJ1-2, the V gene TRBV5-1; D remains ambiguous. There are 13 residues in the CDR3. V was shortened by 0 bases and J by 0 bases, with 3 bases between the two germline ends. From germline, CDR1 is SGHRS and CDR2 YFSETQ. Written as DNA, the CDR3 is TGCGCCAGCAGCTTGGGAGCTAACTATGGCTACACCTTC. It codes for CASSLGANYGYTF.

V gene TRBV28 combines with J gene TRBJ2-5; D gene ambiguous. Trimming took off 2 bases at V and 5 bases at J, with 9 bases between the two ends. Germline V gene lookup returns CDR1 MDHEN and CDR2 SYDVKM. The CDR3 consists of 13 residues. The CDR3 here is CASSLQASETQYF. Written as DNA, the CDR3 is TGTGCCAGCAGTTTACAGGCTTCGGAGACCCAGTACTTC.

The CDR3 sequence: CASSLSQGGTYEQYF. The DNA for the CDR3 is TGTGCCAGCAGCTTGTCTCAGGGGGGGACCTACGAGCAGTACTTC. This rearrangement joins TRBV5-4 to TRBJ2-7; D may correspond to TRBD1 or TRBD2 (7 bases each). Trimming left V 1 base short and J 2 bases short, with 13 bases between. There are 15 residues in the CDR3. Germline CDR1 and CDR2: SGHNT and YYREEE (reference sequence).

The chain couples TRBV18 to TRBJ2-7; TRBD1 matches at 7 bases. CDR3 size: 15 residues. CDR1 is KGHSH, CDR2 LQKENI, per germline. V gave up 3 bases and J gave up 6 bases; unmatched junction bases: 11. CDR3 region: CASSPEAGGFPEQYV. The DNA of the CDR3 is TGTGCCAGCTCACCTGAGGCAGGGGGATTTCCCGAGCAGTACGTC.

This clone was counted at least ten times. V is TRBV10-3 and J is TRBJ1-6; D is perhaps TRBD1 (6 bases). CDR1 and CDR2 (germline): ENHRY, SYGVKD. With 0 bases removed from V and 11 bases from J, the gap between germline ends came to 14 bases. This CDR3 spans 15 amino acids. CDR3 in DNA: TGTGCCATCAGTGAGTCCACACAGGGAATGGCACCCCTCCACTTT. Its protein is CAISESTQGMAPLHF.

The V gene is TRBV9, the J gene TRBJ1-1; the match to TRBD1 covers 7 bases. Per the germline V gene, CDR1 is SGDLS and CDR2 is YYNGEE. The length of the CDR3 is 16 residues. J was trimmed by 4 bases and V by 3 bases; bases with no gene match: 12. The CDR3 here is CASSADLRGPGTEAFF. For the CDR3, the DNA is TGTGCCAGCAGCGCGGATTTGAGGGGGCCGGGCACTGAAGCTTTCTTT. The variable domain in full, completed from reference TRBV9 and TRBJ1-1, reads DSGVTQTPKHLITATGQRVTLRCSPRSGDLSVYWYQQSLDQGLQFLIQYYNGEERAKGNILERFSAQQFPDLHSELNLSSLELGDSALYFCASSADLRGPGTEAFFGQGTRLTVV.

In its sample, this clone was seen a few times. The CDR3 DNA reads TGTGCCAACCCCCGCACAGGGGACCCCTACGAGCAGTACGTC. Protein product: CANPRTGDPYEQYV. The chain combines TRBV27 with TRBJ2-7, with TRBD1 matching over 7 bases. Losses at the gene ends were 10 bases for V and 2 bases for J; bases not matched to a gene: 11. CDR1 and CDR2 (germline): MNHEY, SMNVEV (reference sequence). The CDR3 length is 14 residues.

The chain employs TRBV30 and TRBJ2-7, with D hard to call. The CDR3 runs 11 residues. V lost 4 bases and J lost 5, with 9 bases in between. From germline, CDR1 is GTSNPN and CDR2 SVGIG (reference sequence). CDR3: CAWTDRHEQYF. The CDR3 region has the DNA TGTGCCTGGACGGACCGCCACGAGCAGTACTTC. Full variable domain (remainder filled in from reference TRBV30 and TRBJ2-7): SQTIHQWPATLVQPVGSPLSLECTVEGTSNPNLYWYRQAAGRGLQLLFYSVGIGQISSEVPQNLSASRPQDRQFILSSKKLLLSDSGFYLCAWTDRHEQYFGPGTRLTVT.

The CDR3, as DNA: TGCGCCAGCAGCCGAATCACGGGGGCGGGGGCAGAGACCCAGTACTTC. This encodes CASSRITGAGAETQYF. The chain combines TRBV4-1 with TRBJ2-5; a possible D gene is TRBD2 (7 bases). The CDR3 sequence is 16 residues long. Germline-derived CDR1 and CDR2 are MGHRA and YSYEKL. V lost 4 bases and J 4 bases, leaving 19 bases between the germline ends.

The rearrangement uses TRBV9 and TRBJ2-7; a weak D match, TRBD2 (6 bases). The CDR3 is 14 residues long. Trimming stripped 0 bases from V and 2 bases from J, with 9 bases between. Germline V gene sequence: CDR1 SGDLS, CDR2 YYNGEE. CDR3 sequence reads: CASSVGGEPYEQYF. The DNA of the CDR3 is TGTGCCAGCAGCGTAGGGGGGGAACCCTACGAGCAGTACTTC.

The genes are TRBV5-5 and TRBJ1-2; 7 bases align to TRBD1. Losses at the gene ends were 0 bases for V and 4 bases for J; bases not matched to a gene: 6. CDR3 length: 15 residues. Germline V gene lookup returns CDR1 SGHKS and CDR2 YYEKEE (reference sequence). The CDR3 spells CASSLGDSISYGYTF. CDR3 coding DNA: TGTGCCAGCAGCTTGGGGGACAGTATTAGCTATGGCTACACCTTC.

The chain combines TRBV19 with TRBJ1-2, with D unresolved. In germline, CDR1 is LNHDA, CDR2 SQIVND (reference sequence). The CDR3 consists of 18 residues. V was pared by 7 bases and J by 3 bases, with 27 bases between. The CDR3 bases are TGTGCCAGTAATACCGGGTCACTGGGCCCCTATCGTTACTATGGCTACACCTTC. It translates to CASNTGSLGPYRYYGYTF.

The rearrangement links TRBV7-2 to TRBJ1-1; 9 bases line up with TRBD1. V dropped 3 bases and J dropped 4; count of bases not matched to a gene: 3. The CDR3 consists of 14 residues. CDR1 is SGHTA, CDR2 FQGNSA, per germline. Here the CDR3 DNA reads TGTGCCAGCAGCTTGGGACAGGGCCTCACTGAAGCTTTCTTT. Translating it yields CASSLGQGLTEAFF.

The genes are TRBV7-8 and TRBJ1-5; D not resolved. Germline V gives CDR1 SGHVS, CDR2 FQNEAQ. The CDR3 totals 15 residues. The V end lost 0 bases, the J end lost 0 bases, and 6 bases lay between the germline ends. In nucleotides, the CDR3 is TGTGCCAGCAGCTTAGCGGGCAGTAGCAATCAGCCCCAGCATTTT. Protein sequence: CASSLAGSSNQPQHF. The variable domain in full, with the rest retrieved from reference TRBV7-8 and TRBJ1-5, is GAGVSQSPRYKVAKRGQDVALRCDPISGHVSLFWYQQALGQGPEFLTYFQNEAQLDKSGLPSDRFFAERPEGSVSTLKIQRTQQEDSAVYLCASSLAGSSNQPQHFGDGTRLSIL.

The V and J genes are TRBV7-9 and TRBJ1-2; D gene unclear. Trimming cost V 1 base and J 7 bases, with 10 bases left between them. Per germline, CDR1 SEHNR and CDR2 FQNEAQ (reference sequence). The CDR3 consists of 13 residues. The CDR3 loop is CASSLEGLGGYTF. In DNA, the CDR3 is TGTGCCAGCAGCTTAGAAGGATTAGGTGGCTACACCTTC.